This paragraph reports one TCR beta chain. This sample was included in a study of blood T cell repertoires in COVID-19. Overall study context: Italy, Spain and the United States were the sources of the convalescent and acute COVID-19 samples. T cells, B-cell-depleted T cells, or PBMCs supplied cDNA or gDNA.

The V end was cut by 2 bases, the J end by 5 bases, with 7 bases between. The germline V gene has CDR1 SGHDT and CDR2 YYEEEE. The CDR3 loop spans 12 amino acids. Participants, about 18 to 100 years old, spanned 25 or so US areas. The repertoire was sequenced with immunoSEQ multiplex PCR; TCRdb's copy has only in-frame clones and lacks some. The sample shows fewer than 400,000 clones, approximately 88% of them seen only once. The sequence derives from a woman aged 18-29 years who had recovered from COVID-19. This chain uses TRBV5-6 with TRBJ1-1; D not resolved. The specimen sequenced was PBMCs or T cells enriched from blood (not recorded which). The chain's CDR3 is CASSLQKTEAFF. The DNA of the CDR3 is TGTGCCAGCAGCTTACAGAAAACTGAAGCTTTCTTT. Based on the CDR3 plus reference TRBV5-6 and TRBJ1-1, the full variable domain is DAGVTQSPTHLIKTRGQQVTLRCSPKSGHDTVSWYQQALGQGPQFIFQYYEEEERQRGNFPDRFSGHQFPNYSSELNVNALLLGDSALYLCASSLQKTEAFFGQGTRLTVV.